What follows are 30 T cell receptor beta chains derived from one specimen sequenced in a study of blood T cell repertoires in COVID-19. The method was immunoSEQ multiplex PCR; TCRdb's version includes in-frame clones alone and lacks a portion of them. The sample holds some 96,000 clones, about 85% seen once. Input material: peripheral blood. Receptor source: a man over 45 with active or convalescent COVID-19.

This chain connects TRBV12-5 to TRBJ2-5; D might be TRBD1 (5 bases). V was cut by 6 bases and J by 4 bases, with 9 bases left in between. This CDR3 contains 12 residues. Germline-derived CDR1 and CDR2 are LGHNT and FRNRAP. The CDR3 DNA follows: TGTGCTAGTGGGCCCAGGGCAGAGACCCAGTACTTC. Its protein is CASGPRAETQYF.

The J gene is TRBJ1-5, the V gene TRBV7-9, with TRBD1 identical over 9 bases. The germline V gene encodes CDR1 SEHNR and CDR2 FQNEAQ (reference sequence). J was trimmed by 3 bases and V by 1 base; bases with no gene match: 4. The CDR3 spans 16 residues. The CDR3 region is CASSLGQGGDNQPQHF. DNA for the CDR3: TGTGCCAGCAGCTTAGGACAGGGGGGAGACAATCAGCCCCAGCATTTT.

In this sample, this clone turned up a few times. This chain uses TRBV27 with TRBJ2-7; the D gene is possibly TRBD2 (6 bases). Trimming took off 3 bases at V and 0 bases at J, with 6 bases between the two ends. Germline V lookup: CDR1 MNHEY, CDR2 SMNVEV (reference sequence). The CDR3 is 13 amino acids. The CDR3 loop reads CASSLGGSYEQYF. The CDR3 DNA is TGTGCCAGCAGTTTGGGGGGCTCCTACGAGCAGTACTTC.

In its sample, this clone is medium-sized (0.01 to 0.1%). This sequence joins TRBV7-9 and TRBJ2-7; TRBD1 matches 10 bases. Losses at the gene ends were 2 bases for V and 5 bases for J; bases not matched to a gene: 6. This CDR3 comprises 15 residues. Germline V lookup: CDR1 SEHNR, CDR2 FQNEAQ (reference sequence). The CDR3 loop is CASSLMGTGEHEQYF. Here the CDR3 DNA reads TGTGCCAGCAGCTTAATGGGGACAGGGGAACACGAGCAGTACTTC.

The rearrangement uses TRBV24-1 and TRBJ2-5; D remains unclear. The V and J ends lost 9 bases and 5 bases respectively, with 12 bases between them. This CDR3 region has 12 residues. Germline V CDR1 and CDR2: KGHDR, SFDVKD. In nucleotides, the CDR3 is TGTGCCACCGGTCAGAGAGGCGAGACCCAGTACTTC. Protein product: CATGQRGETQYF.

V usage is TRBV3-1 (or the pseudogene TRBV3-2) and J usage is TRBJ1-6; D is ambiguous. Germline assignment: CDR1 LGHDT and CDR2 YNNKEL (reference sequence). V gave up 0 bases and J gave up 7 bases, with 4 bases separating them. The CDR3 extends over 13 amino acids. The CDR3 loop reads CASSQEANSPLHF. The DNA of the CDR3 is TGTGCCAGCAGCCAAGAAGCAAATTCACCCCTCCACTTT.

This clone was observed once. The J gene is TRBJ1-2, the V gene TRBV19; TRBD1 aligns across 9 bases. Per the germline V gene, CDR1 is LNHDA and CDR2 is SQIVND (reference sequence). J lost 5 bases, V lost 5 bases, and 9 bases had no gene match. This CDR3 contains 15 residues. The CDR3 sequence: CASSPPGQGMYGYTF. Here the CDR3 DNA reads TGTGCCAGTAGTCCGCCGGGACAGGGAATGTATGGCTACACCTTC.

This rearrangement joins TRBV5-6 to TRBJ1-2, with D unresolved. Trimming took 4 bases from V and 3 from J, leaving 13 bases between them. The CDR3 length is 14 residues. Germline values: CDR1 SGHDT, CDR2 YYEEEE. CDR3 residues: CASSDITDYYGYTF. DNA for the CDR3: TGTGCCAGCAGCGACATAACAGATTACTATGGCTACACCTTC.

V and J are TRBV24-1 and TRBJ2-5; possible D gene TRBD1, 6 bases. Trimming shortened V by 5 bases and J by 2 bases, and 17 bases separated the two germline ends. Germline CDR1 reads KGHDR; CDR2 reads SFDVKD. This CDR3 contains 16 residues. The CDR3 region has the DNA TGTGCCACCAGTGCCGAGACAGGTCTGGGACAAGAGACCCAGTACTTC. Translation gives CATSAETGLGQETQYF.

This chain connects TRBV30 to TRBJ2-3; 11 nucleotides match TRBD2. The CDR3 contains 17 residues. CDR1 is GTSNPN, CDR2 SVGIG, per germline (reference sequence). J gave up 2 bases and V 0 bases, and 7 bases lay outside the gene matches. The CDR3 sequence is CAWSVSWGLAATDTQYF. The CDR3 nucleotides read TGTGCCTGGAGTGTAAGCTGGGGACTAGCGGCCACAGATACGCAGTATTTT.

Concerning this clone itself: Other DNA variants within this sample encode the same CDR3. The gene calls are TRBV5-1 and TRBJ2-7; D ambiguous. CDR3 length: 13 amino acids. V was shortened by 0 bases and J by 1 base, with 5 bases between the two germline ends. CDR1 is SGHRS and CDR2 is YFSETQ in the germline V gene. The CDR3 DNA reads as TGCGCCAGCAGCTTGGCTCCGTCCTACGAGCAGTACTTC. Protein: CASSLAPSYEQYF.

V is TRBV5-6 and J is TRBJ1-2; D is undetermined. Germline V gene sequence: CDR1 SGHDT, CDR2 YYEEEE. The length of the CDR3 is 15 residues. Deletions cut 3 bases from V and 2 bases from J, with 14 bases between. The CDR3 reads CASSSKLVPNYGYTF. The DNA of the CDR3 is TGTGCCAGCAGCTCTAAGCTGGTTCCCAACTATGGCTACACCTTC.

The CDR3 sequence: CASSFELGGREAFF. In DNA form, the CDR3 reads TGTGCCAGCAGCTTCGAACTGGGAGGCCGGGAAGCTTTCTTT. This chain connects TRBV5-4 to TRBJ1-1; D call uncertain. The germline V and J ends were trimmed by 2 bases and 8 bases, with 16 bases remaining between them. There are 14 residues in the CDR3. CDR1 is SGHNT and CDR2 is YYREEE in the germline V gene (reference sequence).

This clone came up once. The chain has TRBV7-6 and TRBJ1-1, with 10 nucleotides matching TRBD1. The CDR3 length is 13 residues. V shed 6 bases, J shed 10 bases, and the junction held 8 bases outside the gene matches. CDR1 and CDR2 from the germline V gene are SGHVS and FNYEAQ. The CDR3 bases are TGTGCCAGCAGAGGGACAGGGGACGGCACAGCTTTCTTT. It codes for CASRGTGDGTAFF.

The rearrangement joins TRBV19 to TRBJ1-1; 7 nucleotides match TRBD1. Per germline, CDR1 LNHDA and CDR2 SQIVND (reference sequence). This CDR3 has 14 amino acids. J was trimmed by 5 bases and V by 6 bases; bases with no gene match: 9. Written as DNA, the CDR3 is TGTGCCAGTAGACCCGGACAGGCCTCGACTGAAGCTTTCTTT. This translates into CASRPGQASTEAFF. The full variable domain, rest sourced from reference TRBV19 and TRBJ1-1, is DGGITQSPKYLFRKEGQNVTLSCEQNLNHDAMYWYRQDPGQGLRLIYYSQIVNDFQKGDIAEGYSVSREKKESFPLTVTSAQKNPTAFYLCASRPGQASTEAFFGQGTRLTVV.

The chain couples TRBV5-1 to TRBJ2-3; TRBD2 aligns across 9 bases. The germline CDR1 and CDR2 sequences are SGHRS and YFSETQ. J gave up 2 bases and V 3 bases, and 10 bases lay outside the gene matches. This CDR3 has 17 amino acids. The CDR3 bases are TGCGCCAGCAGCTATTCTCTAGCGGGAAATCCCACAGATACGCAGTATTTT. Translated, it gives CASSYSLAGNPTDTQYF. Full variable domain (outside the CDR3, taken from reference TRBV5-1 and TRBJ2-3): KAGVTQTPRYLIKTRGQQVTLSCSPISGHRSVSWYQQTPGQGLQFLFEYFSETQRNKGNFPGRFSGRQFSNSRSEMNVSTLELGDSALYLCASSYSLAGNPTDTQYFGPGTRLTVL.

V and J are TRBV30 and TRBJ1-6; the D is unclear. The V and J ends lost 2 bases and 7 bases respectively, with 12 bases between them. Per germline, CDR1 GTSNPN and CDR2 SVGIG (reference sequence). This CDR3 has 14 amino acids. The CDR3 here is CAWSPGLWNSPLHF. In nucleotides, the CDR3 is TGTGCCTGGAGTCCCGGACTGTGGAATTCACCCCTCCACTTT.

The chain couples TRBV18 to TRBJ2-2, with D maybe TRBD1 (6 bases). Germline lookup yields CDR1 KGHSH and CDR2 LQKENI. This CDR3 has 17 amino acids. With 3 bases removed from V and 1 base from J, the gap between germline ends came to 15 bases. CDR3 in amino acids: CASSPTHDRKNTGELFF. DNA for the CDR3: TGTGCCAGCTCACCCACCCACGACAGGAAGAACACCGGGGAGCTGTTTTTT. The full variable domain, with the rest looked up from reference TRBV18 and TRBJ2-2, is NAGVMQNPRHLVRRRGQEARLRCSPMKGHSHVYWYRQLPEEGLKFMVYLQKENIIDESGMPKERFSAEFPKEGPSILRIQQVVRGDSAAYFCASSPTHDRKNTGELFFGEGSRLTVL.

The chain has TRBV30 and TRBJ1-2; perhaps TRBD1 as D (6 bases). Between the trimmed V and J ends, which lost 5 bases and 2 bases, there was a span of 9 bases. Germline V CDR1 and CDR2: GTSNPN, SVGIG (reference sequence). CDR3 size: 12 residues. This CDR3 is CAWGGWNYGYTF. The CDR3 DNA reads TGTGCCTGGGGGGGCTGGAACTATGGCTACACCTTC.

The rearrangement uses TRBV2 and TRBJ2-7, with D unclear. Germline V gene data show CDR1 as SNHLY and CDR2 as FYNNEI. The CDR3 runs to 15 residues. Trimming cost V 1 base and J 2 bases, with 12 bases left between them. This CDR3 reads CASSEVEMVAYEQYF. The DNA of the CDR3 is TGTGCCAGCAGTGAAGTGGAGATGGTTGCCTACGAGCAGTACTTC.

V usage is TRBV19 and J usage is TRBJ1-1, with D hard to call. The length of the CDR3 is 13 residues. CDR1 and CDR2 from the germline V gene are LNHDA and SQIVND (reference sequence). The V end lost 5 bases, the J end lost 1 base, and 8 bases lay between the germline ends. CDR3 in amino acids: CASSPAGNTEAFF. The CDR3 DNA is TGTGCCAGTAGTCCAGCAGGGAACACTGAAGCTTTCTTT.

The V gene is TRBV7-3, the J gene TRBJ2-3; perhaps TRBD2 as D (6 bases). The CDR3 runs to 15 residues. The germline V and J ends were trimmed by 5 bases and 1 base, with 13 bases remaining between them. CDR1 is SGHTA and CDR2 is FQGTGA in the germline V gene. Here the CDR3 reads CASSPAGGGTDTQYF. The CDR3 DNA is TGTGCCAGCAGCCCAGCGGGCGGGGGCACAGATACGCAGTATTTT.

V is TRBV11-3 and J is TRBJ2-7; D perhaps matches TRBD1 (5 bases). Trimming removed 0 bases from V and 4 bases from J, with 13 bases in between. The CDR3 length is 15 residues. The germline V gene encodes CDR1 SGHNT and CDR2 YENEEA. CDR3 sequence reads: CASSLDGPGMYEQYF. The CDR3 DNA reads TGTGCCAGCAGCTTAGATGGCCCAGGGATGTACGAGCAGTACTTC. The complete variable domain, with remaining parts taken from reference TRBV11-3 and TRBJ2-7, reads EAGVVQSPRYKIIEKKQPVAFWCNPISGHNTLYWYLQNLGQGPELLIRYENEEAVDDSQLPKDRFSAERLKGVDSTLKIQPAELGDSAVYLCASSLDGPGMYEQYFGPGTRLTVT.

This clone occurred a few times. The chain is built from TRBV11-2 and TRBJ1-3, with a possible D match to TRBD1 (6 bases). Germline V lookup: CDR1 SGHAT, CDR2 FQNNGV. The CDR3 has 16 amino acids. Deletions cut 1 base from V and 0 bases from J, with 10 bases between. The CDR3 sequence is CASSLGGGPSGNTIYF. The DNA for the CDR3 is TGTGCCAGCAGCTTAGGTGGGGGCCCCTCTGGAAACACCATATATTTT. Based on the CDR3 plus reference TRBV11-2 and TRBJ1-3, the full variable domain is EAGVAQSPRYKIIEKRQSVAFWCNPISGHATLYWYQQILGQGPKLLIQFQNNGVVDDSQLPKDRFSAERLKGVDSTLKIQPAKLEDSAVYLCASSLGGGPSGNTIYFGEGSWLTVV.

This clone was counted a few times. The rearrangement joins TRBV13 to TRBJ2-1, with TRBD2 matching over 8 bases. CDR3 size: 14 residues. Unmatched junction bases numbered 3, after V lost 5 bases and J lost 3 bases. CDR1 is PRHDT, CDR2 FYEKMQ, per germline (reference sequence). For the CDR3, the DNA is TGTGCCAGCAGCCAAACTAGCGGCTACAATGAGCAGTTCTTC. Its protein is CASSQTSGYNEQFF.

The V and J genes are TRBV2 and TRBJ2-7, with a tentative D call TRBD1 (5 bases). Germline CDR1 and CDR2: SNHLY and FYNNEI. The germline V and J ends were trimmed by 7 bases and 6 bases, with 10 bases remaining between them. The CDR3 sequence is 11 residues long. In nucleotides, the CDR3 is TGTGCCAGCACGCAGGGCCTCGAGCAGTACTTC. Encoded protein: CASTQGLEQYF.

The rearrangement uses TRBV5-1 and TRBJ1-2, with a possible D match to TRBD1 (6 bases). V was cut by 4 bases and J by 2 bases, with 12 bases left in between. CDR1 is SGHRS, CDR2 YFSETQ, per germline. There are 14 residues in the CDR3. CDR3 bases: TGCGCCAGCAGCGCCGGGACACCCAACTATGGCTACACCTTC. Translated, it gives CASSAGTPNYGYTF.

This chain joins TRBV7-6 and TRBJ2-1; 12 nucleotides align to TRBD1. Germline assignment: CDR1 SGHVS and CDR2 FNYEAQ. The CDR3 runs 15 residues. Trimming at V came to 3 bases and at J to 8 bases, leaving 5 bases not matched to a gene. CDR3 sequence (DNA): TGTGCCAGCAGCTTCGGGACAGGGGGCATCTATGAGCAGTTCTTC. Its translation is CASSFGTGGIYEQFF.

The chain couples TRBV19 to TRBJ1-1; D gene uncertain. Trimming pared 2 bases from V and 5 bases from J, leaving 9 bases between. The CDR3 has 13 residues. Germline V gene sequence: CDR1 LNHDA, CDR2 SQIVND (reference sequence). DNA for the CDR3: TGTGCCAGTAGTATACAGGTCCGGACTGAAGCTTTCTTT. This sequence encodes CASSIQVRTEAFF.

This sequence joins TRBV20-1 and TRBJ2-7; 8 bases line up with TRBD2. This CDR3 comprises 11 residues. Germline CDR1 DFQATT, CDR2 SNEGSKA (reference sequence). V gave up 6 bases and J gave up 9 bases; unmatched junction bases: 7. This CDR3 reads CSAERERVQYF. CDR3 sequence (DNA): TGCAGTGCAGAGCGGGAGAGGGTGCAGTACTTC.